Presented here are 10 T cell receptor beta chains from one specimen sequenced in a study of T-cell memory formation after mild COVID-19. TCRdb called the 5' RACE reads again in MiXCR, with one record for every CDR3 protein. Of hundreds of thousands of distinct CDR3 sequences in the sample, about 20% were seen once. The sequenced sample consisted of PBMCs or a T cell subset sorted from them (not recorded which). These receptors originate from an adult woman who had mild COVID-19 (a few samples of this study predate the infection). Cell type and time point are not known.

In this sample, this clonotype turned up a few times. Written as DNA, the CDR3 is TGTGCCACCGGGGAGGGGGCGCAAGCCGGGGAGCTGTTTTTT. It yields the protein CATGEGAQAGELFF. The rearrangement joins TRBV27 to TRBJ2-2; D tentatively reads TRBD1 or TRBD2 (7 bases each). CDR1 and CDR2 (germline): MNHEY, SMNVEV (reference sequence). The CDR3 totals 14 residues. V lost 10 bases, J lost 6 bases, and 18 bases lay in between.

This chain links TRBV6-5 with TRBJ2-1; D not certain. With 2 bases removed from V and 0 bases from J, the gap between germline ends came to 8 bases. The CDR3 is 15 residues long. CDR1 MNHEY and CDR2 SVGAGI come from the germline V gene. The CDR3 here is CASSYLRSSYNEQFF. CDR3 DNA sequence: TGTGCCAGCAGTTACCTTAGGAGCTCCTACAATGAGCAGTTCTTC.

The chain links TRBV7-3 to TRBJ2-3; TRBD2 is a possible D gene (5 bases). The CDR3 length is 14 residues. Germline assignment: CDR1 SGHTA and CDR2 FQGTGA. V lost 5 bases and J lost 4, with 13 bases in between. This chain's CDR3 is CASSPGVVPDTQYF. DNA for the CDR3: TGTGCCAGCAGCCCCGGGGTTGTCCCAGATACGCAGTATTTT.

V gene TRBV20-1 combines with J gene TRBJ2-1, with 9 bases that match TRBD2. There are 11 residues in the CDR3. Germline lookup yields CDR1 DFQATT and CDR2 SNEGSKA (reference sequence). The trim removed 6 bases at V and 10 bases at J, leaving 4 bases unmatched. The CDR3 protein is CSAYGLAEQFF. DNA for the CDR3: TGCAGTGCCTACGGACTAGCGGAGCAGTTCTTC.

This clonotype was counted a few times. The CDR3 sequence is CASSQAIRGGTYGYTF. CDR3 coding DNA: TGTGCCAGCAGCCAAGCCATCAGGGGTGGTACCTATGGCTACACCTTC. V usage is TRBV3-1 and J usage is TRBJ1-2; perhaps TRBD1 as D (6 bases). V was shortened by 1 base and J by 4 bases, with 16 bases between the two germline ends. The CDR3 consists of 16 residues. CDR1 and CDR2 (germline): LGHDT, YNNKEL (reference sequence). Combining the CDR3 with reference TRBV3-1 and TRBJ1-2 gives the whole variable domain DTAVSQTPKYLVTQMGNDKSIKCEQNLGHDTMYWYKQDSKKFLKIMFSYNNKELIINETVPNRFSPKSPDKAHLNLHINSLELGDSAVYFCASSQAIRGGTYGYTFGSGTRLTVV.

This clonotype was detected a few times. This chain joins TRBV5-6 and TRBJ2-2; D ambiguous. The V end was cut by 0 bases, the J end by 4 bases, with 7 bases between. This CDR3 region has 14 residues. In germline, CDR1 is SGHDT, CDR2 YYEEEE. CDR3 region: CASSLADFTGELFF. For the CDR3, the DNA is TGTGCCAGCAGCTTGGCCGACTTCACCGGGGAGCTGTTTTTT.

This clonotype was seen more than once but under ten times. The chain combines TRBV24-1 with TRBJ2-7; possibly TRBD1 for D (6 bases). This CDR3 is built from 12 residues. Germline V CDR1 and CDR2: KGHDR, SFDVKD. The V end lost 5 bases, the J end lost 6 bases, and 10 bases lay between the germline ends. CDR3 DNA: TGTGCCACCAGTGGGGACACGGCCGAGCAGTACTTC. This encodes CATSGDTAEQYF.

This chain joins TRBV20-1 and TRBJ2-7; 9 nucleotides line up with TRBD2. This CDR3 has 14 residues. Germline trimming cut 1 base from V and 4 bases from J; bases unmatched to any gene: 5. Germline assignment: CDR1 DFQATT and CDR2 SNEGSKA (reference sequence). CDR3 nucleotide sequence: TGCAGTGCTAGAGCACCTAGCGGGGTATACGAGCAGTACTTC. It translates to CSARAPSGVYEQYF.

This clonotype was picked up a small number of times. The chain is built from TRBV6-5 and TRBJ2-7; 10 nucleotides agree with TRBD2. CDR1 is MNHEY, CDR2 SVGAGI, per germline. CDR3 length equals 14 residues. Trimming cost V 5 bases and J 5 bases; bases outside gene matches: 6. The CDR3 spells CASSTSGNRDEQYF. The CDR3 DNA is TGTGCCAGCAGTACTAGCGGGAACAGGGACGAGCAGTACTTC.

This clonotype was observed a handful of times. CDR3 coding DNA: TGTGCCAGCAGATACTCCGGGACAGGGCGGGATTCACCCCTCCACTTT. Translation gives CASRYSGTGRDSPLHF. J is TRBJ1-6 and V is TRBV7-2; TRBD1 agrees at 9 bases. This CDR3 is 16 amino acids long. With V trimmed by 6 bases and J by 8 bases, 11 bases remained unmatched. In germline, CDR1 is SGHTA, CDR2 FQGNSA.